This is a list of T cell receptor beta chains from one sample in a study of early T cells in non-severe SARS-CoV-2 infection. TCRdb re-called the 5' RACE reads through MiXCR, storing one row per CDR3 protein. The repertoire holds about 80,000 distinct CDR3 sequences, with over 4% as singletons. The starting material was whole blood, obtained at baseline. These receptors all stem from an adult who was a healthcare worker with PCR-confirmed SARS-CoV-2 infection or an uninfected control (not recorded which). CDR3s include the opening cysteine and the closing phenylalanine or tryptophan. Each record gives: J gene, clone size, V gene, D gene, CDR3 DNA, CDR3 protein. A D gene is named only where the DNA matches it firmly. Size tells how often a clone was seen (once, few, many) or the class of an expanded clone, and some rows leave it out.

>TRBJ1-4|NA|TRBV7-2|NA
TGTGCCAGCAGCCCCCAAACGAGTGGGGGTTTGGGAAAACTGTTTTTT
CASSPQTSGGLGKLFF
>TRBJ2-2|many|TRBV9|NA
TGTGCCAGCAGCGGACTATCGAACACCGGGGAGCTGTTTTTT
CASSGLSNTGELFF
>TRBJ2-7|NA|TRBV20-1|TRBD2
TGCAGTGCTAGGGGAGCGGGAGGGCACTACGAGCAGTACTTC
CSARGAGGHYEQYF
>TRBJ2-1|many|TRBV20-1|NA
TGCAGTGCCGTTGGGAGTGGATACAATGAGCAGTTCTTC
CSAVGSGYNEQFF
>TRBJ2-5|NA|TRBV7-6|TRBD2
TGTGCCAGCAGCCGGGGACTAGCGGGAGAGGCAGAGACCCAGTACTTC
CASSRGLAGEAETQYF
>TRBJ1-1|NA|TRBV18|NA
TGTGCCAGCTCACCACCGATAGGGATGAACACTGAAGCTTTCTTT
CASSPPIGMNTEAFF
>TRBJ2-3|few|TRBV3-1|NA
TGTGCCAGCAGCCCCTTACCGGGTCGGACAGATACGCAGTATTTT
CASSPLPGRTDTQYF
>TRBJ2-7|NA|TRBV20-1|NA
TGCAGTGCTAGTTGGAGGACAGTTACCTACGAGCAGTACTTC
CSASWRTVTYEQYF
>TRBJ1-2|few|TRBV7-2|TRBD1
TGTGCCAGCAGCTCCGGGACAGCCTTTGGCTATGGCTACACCTTC
CASSSGTAFGYGYTF
>TRBJ2-1|many|TRBV5-1|TRBD2
TGCGCCAGCAGCACGGGCAGGGCGGGAGTGTCCTACAATGAGCAGTTCTTC
CASSTGRAGVSYNEQFF
>TRBJ2-7|many|TRBV2|NA
TGTGCCAGCAGTGAACTAGCGTTCTACGAGCAGTACTTC
CASSELAFYEQYF
>TRBJ2-5|many|TRBV11-2|TRBD2
TGTGCCAGCAGCCCTTGGAGGGGACTAGCGGGAGCGGGAGAGACCCAGTACTTC
CASSPWRGLAGAGETQYF
>TRBJ2-6|many|TRBV7-8|TRBD2
TGTGCCAGCAGCTTAGAGGGACTAGCGGGACGTCCCTCTGGGGCCAACGTCCTGACTTTC
CASSLEGLAGRPSGANVLTF
>TRBJ2-2|few|TRBV7-9|TRBD1
TGTGCAACCCCCTGGACAGGGGCCGGGGAGCTGTTTTTT
CATPWTGAGELFF
>TRBJ1-3|NA|TRBV5-1|NA
TGCGCCAGCAGCGTCGCTACAGGAGCCTCTGGAAACACCATATATTTT
CASSVATGASGNTIYF
>TRBJ2-3|few|TRBV2|NA
TGTGCCAGCATTAGGCGGGAAAGCACAGATACGCAGTATTTT
CASIRRESTDTQYF
>TRBJ2-7|many|TRBV10-3|NA
TGTGCCATCAGTGAACCCGGACAAGTCCCCACCTTC
CAISEPGQVPTF
>TRBJ2-1|NA|TRBV7-3|NA
TGTGCCAGCAGCTCCATTGGGGGGATGGAGCAGTTCTTC
CASSSIGGMEQFF
>TRBJ2-7|many|TRBV29-1|NA
TGCAGCGTCTTCTTAGGTTGGGGGACTGCCTACGAGCAGTACTTC
CSVFLGWGTAYEQYF
>TRBJ2-7|many|TRBV2|NA
TGTGCCAGCAGTGAAGGGGGGAGAGGTTACGAGCAGTACTTC
CASSEGGRGYEQYF
>TRBJ2-5|few|TRBV9|NA
TGTGCCAGCAGCGTCCGAGGAGAGACCCAGTACTTC
CASSVRGETQYF
>TRBJ2-3|few|TRBV5-5|TRBD2
TGTGCCAGCAGCCTCGAGCCTAGCGGGAGGGCAGGGGATACGCAGTATTTT
CASSLEPSGRAGDTQYF